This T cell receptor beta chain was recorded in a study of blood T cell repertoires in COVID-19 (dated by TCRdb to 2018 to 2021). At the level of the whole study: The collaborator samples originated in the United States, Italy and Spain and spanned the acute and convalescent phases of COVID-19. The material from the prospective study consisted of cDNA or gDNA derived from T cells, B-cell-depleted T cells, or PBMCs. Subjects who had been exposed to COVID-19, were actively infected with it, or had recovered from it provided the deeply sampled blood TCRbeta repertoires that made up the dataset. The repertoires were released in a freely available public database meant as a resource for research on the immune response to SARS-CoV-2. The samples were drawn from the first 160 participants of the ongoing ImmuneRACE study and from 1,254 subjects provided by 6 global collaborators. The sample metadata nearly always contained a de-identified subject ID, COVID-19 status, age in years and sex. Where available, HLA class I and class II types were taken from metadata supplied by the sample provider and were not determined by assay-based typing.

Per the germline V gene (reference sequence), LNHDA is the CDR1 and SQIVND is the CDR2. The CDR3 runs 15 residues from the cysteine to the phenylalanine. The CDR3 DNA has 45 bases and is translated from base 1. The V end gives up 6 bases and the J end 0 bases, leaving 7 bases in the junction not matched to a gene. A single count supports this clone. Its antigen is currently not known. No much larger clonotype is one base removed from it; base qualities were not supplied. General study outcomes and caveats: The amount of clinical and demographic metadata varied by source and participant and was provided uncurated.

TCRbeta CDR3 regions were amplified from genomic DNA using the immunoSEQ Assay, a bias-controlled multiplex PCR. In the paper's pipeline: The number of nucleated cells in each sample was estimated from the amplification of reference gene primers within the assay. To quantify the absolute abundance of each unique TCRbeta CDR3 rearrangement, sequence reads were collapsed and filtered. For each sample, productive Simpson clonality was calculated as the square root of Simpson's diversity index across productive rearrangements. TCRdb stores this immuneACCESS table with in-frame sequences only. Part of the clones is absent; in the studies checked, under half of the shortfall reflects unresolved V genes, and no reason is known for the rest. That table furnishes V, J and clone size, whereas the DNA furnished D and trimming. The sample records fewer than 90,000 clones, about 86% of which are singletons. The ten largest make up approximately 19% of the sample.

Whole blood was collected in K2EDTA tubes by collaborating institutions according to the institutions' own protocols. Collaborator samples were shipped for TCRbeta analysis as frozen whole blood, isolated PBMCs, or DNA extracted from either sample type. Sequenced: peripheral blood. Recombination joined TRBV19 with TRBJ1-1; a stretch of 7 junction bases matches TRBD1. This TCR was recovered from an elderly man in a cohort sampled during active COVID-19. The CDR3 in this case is CASRTGQQLNTEAFF. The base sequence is TGTGCCAGTAGGACGGGACAGCAATTGAACACTGAAGCTTTCTTT.